The TCR beta chain described here comes from a study of tumor-infiltrating lymphocytes in oesophageal squamous cell carcinoma. This clonotype was found many times. Each CDR3 protein is one row after TCRdb ran MiXCR on the PCR reads. The data contain about 3,800 distinct CDR3 sequences, approximately 19% of them singletons. The V gene lost 2 bases and the J gene lost 7 bases, with 8 bases spanning the gap. This CDR3 region has 12 residues. The germline V gene has CDR1 SNHLY and CDR2 FYNNEI. This TCR was recovered from a male donor with esophageal squamous cell carcinoma. The chain has TRBV2 and TRBJ1-1; weak D call: TRBD1 (6 bases). The sequenced sample consisted of normal esophageal tissue next to the tumor. This CDR3 is CASSEQGFEAFF. The CDR3 DNA sequence: TGTGCCAGCAGTGAACAGGGGTTTGAAGCTTTCTTT.